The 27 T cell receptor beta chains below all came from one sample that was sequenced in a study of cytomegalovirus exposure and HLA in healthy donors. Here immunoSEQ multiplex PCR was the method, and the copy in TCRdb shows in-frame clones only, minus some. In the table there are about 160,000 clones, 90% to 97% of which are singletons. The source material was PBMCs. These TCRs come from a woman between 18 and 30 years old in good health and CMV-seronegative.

CDR3 sequence: CASSPQGSGAYEQYF. The CDR3 nucleotides read TGTGCCAGTAGTCCTCAGGGATCAGGGGCCTACGAGCAGTACTTC. The rearrangement uses TRBV19 and TRBJ2-7; TRBD1 is a possible D gene (6 bases). This CDR3 contains 15 residues. CDR1 LNHDA and CDR2 SQIVND come from the germline V gene (reference sequence). V was cut by 5 bases and J by 2 bases, with 16 bases left in between.

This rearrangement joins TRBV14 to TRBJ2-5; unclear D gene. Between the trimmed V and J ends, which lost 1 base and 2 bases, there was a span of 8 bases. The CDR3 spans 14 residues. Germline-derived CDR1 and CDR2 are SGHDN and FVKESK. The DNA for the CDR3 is TGTGCCAGCAGCCAAGCTCAGGTACAAGAGACCCAGTACTTC. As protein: CASSQAQVQETQYF.

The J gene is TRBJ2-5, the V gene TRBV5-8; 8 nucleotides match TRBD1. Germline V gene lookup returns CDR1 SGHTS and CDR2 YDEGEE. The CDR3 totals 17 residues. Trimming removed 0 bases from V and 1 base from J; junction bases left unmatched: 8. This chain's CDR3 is CASSLGWTGQSQETQYF. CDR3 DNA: TGTGCCAGCAGCTTGGGGTGGACAGGGCAAAGCCAAGAGACCCAGTACTTC.

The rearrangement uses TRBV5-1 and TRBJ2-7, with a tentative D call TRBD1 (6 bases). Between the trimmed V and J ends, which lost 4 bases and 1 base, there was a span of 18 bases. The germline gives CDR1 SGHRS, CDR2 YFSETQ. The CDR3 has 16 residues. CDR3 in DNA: TGCGCCAGCAGCCCGGATGGCCAGGGGCGATCCTACGAGCAGTACTTC. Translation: CASSPDGQGRSYEQYF.

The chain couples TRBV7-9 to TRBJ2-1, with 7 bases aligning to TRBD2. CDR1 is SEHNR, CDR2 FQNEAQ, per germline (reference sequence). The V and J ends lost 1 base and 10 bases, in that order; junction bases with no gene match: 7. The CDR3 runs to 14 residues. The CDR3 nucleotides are TGTGCCAGCAGCTTAGATGCTAGCGGTTCGGAGCAGTTCTTC. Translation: CASSLDASGSEQFF. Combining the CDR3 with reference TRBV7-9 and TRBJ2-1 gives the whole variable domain DTGVSQNPRHKITKRGQNVTFRCDPISEHNRLYWYRQTLGQGPEFLTYFQNEAQLEKSRLLSDRFSAERPKGSFSTLEIQRTEQGDSAMYLCASSLDASGSEQFFGPGTRLTVL.

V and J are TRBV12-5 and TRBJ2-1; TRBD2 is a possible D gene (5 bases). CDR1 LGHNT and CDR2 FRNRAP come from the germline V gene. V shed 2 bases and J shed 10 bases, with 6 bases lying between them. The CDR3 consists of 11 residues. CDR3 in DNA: TGTGCTAGTGGTTTGAGAGGGGAGCAGTTCTTC. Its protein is CASGLRGEQFF.

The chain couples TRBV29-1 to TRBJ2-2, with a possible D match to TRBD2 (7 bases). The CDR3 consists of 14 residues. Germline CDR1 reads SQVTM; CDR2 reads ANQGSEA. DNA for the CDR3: TGCAGTGGGGGGGGGCAGGGAAAAACCGGGGAGCTGTTTTTT. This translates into CSGGGQGKTGELFF.

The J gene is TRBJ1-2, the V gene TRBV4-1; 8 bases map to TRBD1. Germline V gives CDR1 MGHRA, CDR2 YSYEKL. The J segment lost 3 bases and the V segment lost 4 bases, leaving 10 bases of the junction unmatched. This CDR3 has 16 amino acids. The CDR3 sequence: CASSRHDRGRDYGYTF. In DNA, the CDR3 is TGCGCCAGCAGCCGACACGACAGGGGCAGAGACTATGGCTACACCTTC.

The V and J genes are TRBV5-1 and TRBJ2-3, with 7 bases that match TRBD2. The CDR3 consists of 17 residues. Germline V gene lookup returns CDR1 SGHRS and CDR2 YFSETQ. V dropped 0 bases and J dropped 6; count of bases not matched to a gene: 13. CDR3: CASSLGPAGVGLDTQYF. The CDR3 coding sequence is TGCGCCAGCAGCTTGGGACCGGCGGGGGTTGGGCTGGATACGCAGTATTTT.

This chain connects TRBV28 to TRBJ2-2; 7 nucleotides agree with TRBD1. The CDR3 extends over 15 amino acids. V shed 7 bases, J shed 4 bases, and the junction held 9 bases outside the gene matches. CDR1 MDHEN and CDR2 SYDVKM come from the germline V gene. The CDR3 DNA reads TGTGCCAGCACCAGACAGGGTGTAAGCACCGGGGAGCTGTTTTTT. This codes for CASTRQGVSTGELFF.

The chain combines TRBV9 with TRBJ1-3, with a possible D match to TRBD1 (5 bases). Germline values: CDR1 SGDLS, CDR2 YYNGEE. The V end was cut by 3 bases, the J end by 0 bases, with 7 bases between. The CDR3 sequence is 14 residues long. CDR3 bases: TGTGCCAGCAGCGACAGGACCTCTGGAAACACCATATATTTT. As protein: CASSDRTSGNTIYF.

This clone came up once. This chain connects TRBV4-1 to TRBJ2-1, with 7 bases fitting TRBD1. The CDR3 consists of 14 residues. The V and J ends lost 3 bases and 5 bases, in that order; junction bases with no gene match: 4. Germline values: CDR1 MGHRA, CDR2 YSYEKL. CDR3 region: CASSHRQGDNEQFF. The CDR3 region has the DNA TGCGCCAGCAGCCACCGACAGGGAGACAATGAGCAGTTCTTC.

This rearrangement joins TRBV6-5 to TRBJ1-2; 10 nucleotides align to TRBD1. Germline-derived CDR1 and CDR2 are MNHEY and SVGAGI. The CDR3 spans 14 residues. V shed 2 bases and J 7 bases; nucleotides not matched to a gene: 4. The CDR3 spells CASSYDRGPGGYTF. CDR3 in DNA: TGTGCCAGCAGTTACGACAGGGGGCCGGGTGGCTACACCTTC.

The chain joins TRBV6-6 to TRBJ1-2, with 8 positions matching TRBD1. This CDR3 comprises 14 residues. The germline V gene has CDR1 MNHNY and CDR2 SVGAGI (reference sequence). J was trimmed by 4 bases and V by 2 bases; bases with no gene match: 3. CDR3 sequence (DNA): TGTGCCAGCAGTTACGACAGGGGATTCTATGGCTACACCTTC. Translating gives CASSYDRGFYGYTF.

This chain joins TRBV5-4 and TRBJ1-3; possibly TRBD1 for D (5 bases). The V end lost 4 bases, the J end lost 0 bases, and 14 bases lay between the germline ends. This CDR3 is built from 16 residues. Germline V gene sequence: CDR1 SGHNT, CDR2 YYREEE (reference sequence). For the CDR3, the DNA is TGTGCCAGCAGCACAGACAGCATGAGCTCTGGAAACACCATATATTTT. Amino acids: CASSTDSMSSGNTIYF.

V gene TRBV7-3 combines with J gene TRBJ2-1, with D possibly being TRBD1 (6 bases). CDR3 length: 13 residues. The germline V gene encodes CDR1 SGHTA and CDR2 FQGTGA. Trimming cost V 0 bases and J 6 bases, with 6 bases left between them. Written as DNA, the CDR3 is TGTGCCAGCAGCTTAACAGGGGGCAATGAGCAGTTCTTC. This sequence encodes CASSLTGGNEQFF.

CDR3 sequence reads: CASSLGGTQGIYGYTF. CDR3 sequence (DNA): TGTGCCAGCAGCTTAGGGGGTACACAGGGGATCTATGGCTACACCTTC. The chain carries TRBV7-2 and TRBJ1-2; 7 bases map to TRBD1. CDR1 and CDR2 from the germline V gene are SGHTA and FQGNSA. V dropped 1 base and J dropped 4; count of bases not matched to a gene: 9. The CDR3 covers 16 residues.

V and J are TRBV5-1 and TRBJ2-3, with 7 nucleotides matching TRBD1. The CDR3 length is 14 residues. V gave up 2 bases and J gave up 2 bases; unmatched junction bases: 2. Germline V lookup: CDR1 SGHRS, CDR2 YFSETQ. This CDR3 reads CASSLGTVTDTQYF. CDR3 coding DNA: TGCGCCAGCAGCTTAGGGACAGTCACAGATACGCAGTATTTT.

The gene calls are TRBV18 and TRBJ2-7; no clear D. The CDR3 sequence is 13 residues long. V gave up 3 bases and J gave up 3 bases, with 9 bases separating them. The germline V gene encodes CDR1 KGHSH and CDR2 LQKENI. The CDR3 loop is CASSPDGDYEQYF. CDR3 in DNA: TGTGCCAGCTCACCCGACGGAGACTACGAGCAGTACTTC.

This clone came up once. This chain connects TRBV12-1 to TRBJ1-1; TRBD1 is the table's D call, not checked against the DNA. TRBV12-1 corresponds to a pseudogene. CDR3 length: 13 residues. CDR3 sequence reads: CASSRHKNTEAFF. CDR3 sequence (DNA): TGTGCCAGCAGCCGCCACAAGAACACTGAAGCTTTCTTT.

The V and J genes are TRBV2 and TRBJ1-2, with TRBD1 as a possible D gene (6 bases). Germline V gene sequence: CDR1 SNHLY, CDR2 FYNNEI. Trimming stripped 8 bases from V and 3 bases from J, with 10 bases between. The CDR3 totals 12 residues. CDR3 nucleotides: TGTGCCAGCCTTCGGACAGACTATGGCTACACCTTC. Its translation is CASLRTDYGYTF. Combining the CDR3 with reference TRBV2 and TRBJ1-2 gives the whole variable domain EPEVTQTPSHQVTQMGQEVILRCVPISNHLYFYWYRQILGQKVEFLVSFYNNEISEKSEIFDDQFSVERPDGSNFTLKIRSTKLEDSAMYFCASLRTDYGYTFGSGTRLTVV.

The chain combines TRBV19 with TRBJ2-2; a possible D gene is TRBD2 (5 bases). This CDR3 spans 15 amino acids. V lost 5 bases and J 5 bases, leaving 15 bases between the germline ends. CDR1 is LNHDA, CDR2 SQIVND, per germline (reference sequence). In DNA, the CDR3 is TGTGCCAGTAGTTTACCGGGAAAGAATACCGGGGAGCTGTTTTTT. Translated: CASSLPGKNTGELFF. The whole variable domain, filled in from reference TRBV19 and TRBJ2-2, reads DGGITQSPKYLFRKEGQNVTLSCEQNLNHDAMYWYRQDPGQGLRLIYYSQIVNDFQKGDIAEGYSVSREKKESFPLTVTSAQKNPTAFYLCASSLPGKNTGELFFGEGSRLTVL.

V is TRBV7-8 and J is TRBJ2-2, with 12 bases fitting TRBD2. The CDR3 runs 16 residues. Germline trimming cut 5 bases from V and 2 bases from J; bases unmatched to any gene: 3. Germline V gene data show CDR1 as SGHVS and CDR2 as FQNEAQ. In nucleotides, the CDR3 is TGTGCCAGCAGCCGACTAGCGGGGGAAAACACCGGGGAGCTGTTTTTT. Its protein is CASSRLAGENTGELFF. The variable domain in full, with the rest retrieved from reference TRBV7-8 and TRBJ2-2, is GAGVSQSPRYKVAKRGQDVALRCDPISGHVSLFWYQQALGQGPEFLTYFQNEAQLDKSGLPSDRFFAERPEGSVSTLKIQRTQQEDSAVYLCASSRLAGENTGELFFGEGSRLTVL.

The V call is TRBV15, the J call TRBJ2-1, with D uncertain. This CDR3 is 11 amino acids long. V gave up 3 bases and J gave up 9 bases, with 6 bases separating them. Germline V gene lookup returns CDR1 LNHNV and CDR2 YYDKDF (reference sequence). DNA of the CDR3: TGTGCCACCAGCAGTAGAAGTGAGCAGTTCTTC. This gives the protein CATSSRSEQFF.

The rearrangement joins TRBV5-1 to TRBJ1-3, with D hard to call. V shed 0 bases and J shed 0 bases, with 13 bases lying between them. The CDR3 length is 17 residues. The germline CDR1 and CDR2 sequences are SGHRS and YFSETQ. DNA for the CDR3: TGCGCCAGCAGCTTGGCCTCGGCGGCTAGCTCTGGAAACACCATATATTTT. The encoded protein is CASSLASAASSGNTIYF.

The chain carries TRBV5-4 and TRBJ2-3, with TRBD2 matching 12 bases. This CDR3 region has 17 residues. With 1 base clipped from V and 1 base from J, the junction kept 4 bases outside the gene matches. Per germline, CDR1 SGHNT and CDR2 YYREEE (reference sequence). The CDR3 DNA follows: TGTGCCAGCAGCTTGCTCCTAGCGGGGGGGGGCACAGATACGCAGTATTTT. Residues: CASSLLLAGGGTDTQYF.

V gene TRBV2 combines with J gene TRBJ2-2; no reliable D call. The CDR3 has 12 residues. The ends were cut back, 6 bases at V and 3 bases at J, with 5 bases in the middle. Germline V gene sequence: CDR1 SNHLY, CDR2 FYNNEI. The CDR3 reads CASSSDTGELFF. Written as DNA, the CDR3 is TGTGCCAGCAGCTCAGACACCGGGGAGCTGTTTTTT.